One sample yielded the 24 T cell receptor beta chains listed below, sequenced in a study of vaccination and CD4 T cells after COVID-19. These receptors are not linked to any known antigen. Specified treatment: roughly ten-day PBMC culture with coronavirus spike peptide pools or control peptides (ViraFEST assay). With the Oncomine TCR Beta short-read assay, DNA from cultured CD4+ T cells was sequenced. TCRdb itself ran the PCR reads through MiXCR, one entry per CDR3 protein. The sample includes some 15,000 distinct CDR3 sequences, approximately 60% seen only once; the top ten take roughly 19%. Sequenced material: CD4+ T cells from blood, cultured in vitro. The receptor set was obtained from a human donor who had recovered from COVID-19.

The V and J genes are TRBV7-9 and TRBJ1-1; maybe TRBD1 (5 bases). The CDR3 length is 15 residues. Germline CDR1 and CDR2: SEHNR and FQNEAQ (reference sequence). V lost 6 bases, J lost 5 bases, and 19 bases lay in between. In nucleotides, the CDR3 is TGTGCCAGCAGAGGAACAGGAGCTGAACAAACTGAAGCTTTCTTT. Its protein is CASRGTGAEQTEAFF.

The chain recombines TRBV27 with TRBJ1-2; D is uncertain. V was pared by 0 bases and J by 4 bases, with 9 bases between. Germline V CDR1 and CDR2: MNHEY, SMNVEV (reference sequence). The CDR3 runs 14 residues. The CDR3 spells CASSLSHRSYGYTF. The CDR3 DNA reads TGTGCCAGCAGTTTATCGCACAGAAGCTATGGCTACACCTTC.

This clonotype was recorded a few times. The gene calls are TRBV15 and TRBJ2-3; 7 bases map to TRBD2. V lost 8 bases, J lost 1 base, and 6 bases stayed unmatched. Germline values: CDR1 LNHNV, CDR2 YYDKDF (reference sequence). There are 14 residues in the CDR3. As DNA, the CDR3 is TGTGCCACCTCTCCGGCGGGGGGCACAGATACGCAGTATTTT. It translates to CATSPAGGTDTQYF.

The rearrangement uses TRBV4-1 and TRBJ1-1; 7 bases are a match to TRBD1. Germline V gene sequence: CDR1 MGHRA, CDR2 YSYEKL. This CDR3 has 16 residues. J lost 2 bases, V lost 5 bases, and 11 bases had no gene match. The CDR3 nucleotides read TGCGCCAGCAGCATAGACCTTAACAGGGGTAACACTGAAGCTTTCTTT. Residues: CASSIDLNRGNTEAFF.

This clonotype has only a few counts. J is TRBJ1-2 and V is TRBV20-1; D may be TRBD1 (5 bases). Germline values: CDR1 DFQATT, CDR2 SNEGSKA (reference sequence). The CDR3 has 14 residues. V dropped 0 bases and J dropped 0 bases, with 8 bases sitting between them. In nucleotides, the CDR3 is TGCAGTGCTAGAGACGTGACAGCTAACTATGGCTACACCTTC. This translates into CSARDVTANYGYTF.

This clonotype was detected only once. V gene TRBV11-2 combines with J gene TRBJ1-1; 7 bases align to TRBD1. Germline CDR1 is SGHAT and CDR2 is FQNNGV. The CDR3 is 15 amino acids. V lost 5 bases, J lost 0 bases, and 6 bases stayed unmatched. The CDR3 coding sequence is TGTGCCAGCAGCCGAATACAGGGGATGAACACTGAAGCTTTCTTT. It encodes CASSRIQGMNTEAFF.

V is TRBV12-3 or TRBV12-4 and J is TRBJ2-3; D is unclear. V was clipped by 1 base and J by 0 bases, with 8 bases between them. This CDR3 has 15 amino acids. The CDR3 DNA sequence: TGTGCCAGCAGTTTAGTAACTATCAGCACAGATACGCAGTATTTT. This gives the protein CASSLVTISTDTQYF.

A remark on this clonotype: A read error is possible here, since a much larger clone lies one base away. The V call is TRBV18, the J call TRBJ2-1; perhaps TRBD1 as D (6 bases). There are 12 residues in the CDR3. CDR1 is KGHSH, CDR2 LQKENI, per germline. CDR3 sequence reads: CTSSPSRGEQFF. The CDR3 DNA reads TGTACCAGCTCACCAAGCAGGGGCGAGCAGTTCTTC.

As concerns this clonotype: Lacking the conserved final phenylalanine or tryptophan, this CDR3 likely reflects a read error. J is TRBJ2-3 and V is TRBV7-9; D is undetermined. The CDR3 loop spans 15 amino acids. Trimming pared 5 bases from V and 4 bases from J, leaving 16 bases between. Germline CDR1 and CDR2: SEHNR and FQNEAQ (reference sequence). CDR3 region: CASSPRLELADTQYI. The DNA of the CDR3 is TGTGCCAGCAGCCCCCGATTGGAACTTGCAGATACGCAGTATATT.

The chain couples TRBV20-1 to TRBJ1-4, with D unclear. Germline V gives CDR1 DFQATT, CDR2 SNEGSKA (reference sequence). Trimming cost V 1 base and J 7 bases, with 7 bases left between them. This CDR3 has 12 residues. CDR3 protein: CSARARGEKLFF. CDR3 in DNA: TGCAGTGCTAGAGCCCGGGGTGAAAAACTGTTTTTT.

The gene calls are TRBV2 and TRBJ1-5, with D maybe TRBD1 (5 bases). The V end lost 7 bases, the J end lost 3 bases, and 16 bases lay between the germline ends. The V gene's germline CDR1 is SNHLY and CDR2 FYNNEI. The CDR3 is 15 residues long. In DNA form, the CDR3 reads TGTGCCAGCATTCGAAGCCAGGGTACCAATCAGCCCCAGCATTTT. Its translation is CASIRSQGTNQPQHF.

This rearrangement joins TRBV30 to TRBJ1-6; no definite D call. The CDR3 spans 15 residues. V lost 2 bases and J lost 10, with 18 bases in between. Germline V CDR1 and CDR2: GTSNPN, SVGIG (reference sequence). The CDR3 spells CAWSREGLMGSPLHF. The CDR3 bases are TGTGCCTGGAGTAGGGAGGGCTTGATGGGATCACCCCTCCACTTT.

The V call is TRBV20-1, the J call TRBJ2-7, with TRBD2 matching 7 bases. CDR1 and CDR2 (germline): DFQATT, SNEGSKA (reference sequence). The CDR3 length is 14 residues. V was clipped by 2 bases and J by 2 bases; unmatched bases: 6. In nucleotides, the CDR3 is TGCAGTGCTAGACGGCCTAGCGGTACCTACGAGCAGTACTTC. It codes for CSARRPSGTYEQYF.

As to this clonotype: An end of the junction does not agree with germline; a read error may underlie this. The chain has TRBV20-1 and TRBJ2-5; 7 bases fit TRBD2. CDR1 DFQATT and CDR2 SNEGSKA come from the germline V gene (reference sequence). The CDR3 loop spans 15 amino acids. CDR3 protein: CSTRSGTPRQETQYF. CDR3 sequence (DNA): TGCAGTACTAGGAGCGGGACTCCTCGACAAGAGACCCAGTACTTC.

The chain combines TRBV24-1 with TRBJ1-1; D is unresolved. CDR3 length: 13 amino acids. CDR1 is KGHDR, CDR2 SFDVKD, per germline. V was cut by 3 bases and J by 1 base, with 5 bases left in between. The CDR3 loop reads CATSDNKNTEAFF. The CDR3 nucleotides read TGTGCCACCAGTGATAACAAGAACACTGAAGCTTTCTTT.

The chain is built from TRBV15 and TRBJ1-2; D ambiguous. V lost 0 bases, J lost 4 bases, and 9 bases lay in between. Looked up from germline, CDR1 is LNHNV and CDR2 is YYDKDF (reference sequence). This CDR3 spans 14 amino acids. In DNA form, the CDR3 reads TGTGCCACCAGCAGAGATTGGGCGGTCTATGGCTACACCTTC. Translated: CATSRDWAVYGYTF.

The chain employs TRBV10-1 and TRBJ2-2; D unresolved. The CDR3 totals 14 residues. V shed 3 bases and J shed 5 bases, with 10 bases lying between them. The germline V gene encodes CDR1 WNHNN and CDR2 SYGVQD (reference sequence). CDR3 in DNA: TGCGCCAGCAGTGACGGGCGAGTAACCGGGGAGCTGTTTTTT. This translates into CASSDGRVTGELFF.

The CDR3 DNA sequence: TGCAGTGCTAGGGGCAGGGGAGGCGATGGCTACACCTTC. It specifies CSARGRGGDGYTF. The V and J genes are TRBV20-1 and TRBJ1-2; D possibly corresponds to TRBD1 (6 bases). The germline V and J ends were trimmed by 3 bases and 6 bases, with 14 bases remaining between them. The CDR3 sequence is 13 residues long. Germline V gene data show CDR1 as DFQATT and CDR2 as SNEGSKA (reference sequence).

The chain has TRBV20-1 and TRBJ2-3; 7 bases match TRBD1. The CDR3 totals 14 residues. With 6 bases clipped from V and 0 bases from J, the junction kept 6 bases outside the gene matches. Germline lookup yields CDR1 DFQATT and CDR2 SNEGSKA (reference sequence). The DNA of the CDR3 is TGCAGTGCCAGGGGGTGGACTAGCACAGATACGCAGTATTTT. Amino acid sequence: CSARGWTSTDTQYF.

The V call is TRBV6-5, the J call TRBJ1-1; D is possibly TRBD1 (5 bases). Deletions cut 2 bases from V and 5 bases from J, with 18 bases between. The V gene's germline CDR1 is MNHEY and CDR2 SVGAGI. This CDR3 is 16 amino acids long. The CDR3 DNA is TGTGCCAGCAGTTACCTTTTTGGAGGCTCAGGGACTGAAGCTTTCTTT. Translation gives CASSYLFGGSGTEAFF.

This chain's CDR3 is CSVGRGQGTEAFF. The CDR3 DNA reads as TGCAGTGTTGGGAGAGGACAGGGCACTGAAGCTTTCTTT. The chain is built from TRBV20-1 and TRBJ1-1; TRBD1 matches 8 bases. The CDR3 extends over 13 amino acids. Germline V lookup: CDR1 DFQATT, CDR2 SNEGSKA (reference sequence). V dropped 7 bases and J dropped 4; count of bases not matched to a gene: 8.

J is TRBJ2-5 and V is TRBV7-9; D not certain. Per the germline V gene, CDR1 is SEHNR and CDR2 is FQNEAQ (reference sequence). The CDR3 extends over 8 amino acids. Trimming left V 8 bases short and J 13 bases short, with 8 bases between. DNA of the CDR3: TGTGCCAGCGTGTCCCTGTACTTC. This sequence encodes CASVSLYF. The full variable domain, in which reference TRBV7-9 and TRBJ2-5 provide the parts outside the CDR3, is DTGVSQNPRHKITKRGQNVTFRCDPISEHNRLYWYRQTLGQGPEFLTYFQNEAQLEKSRLLSDRFSAERPKGSFSTLEIQRTEQGDSAMYLCASVSLYFGPGTRLLVL.

This clonotype was counted between two and nine times. The genes are TRBV20-1 and TRBJ1-6; D remains unclear. The CDR3 extends over 16 amino acids. V shed 3 bases and J shed 4 bases, with 16 bases lying between them. Germline CDR1 reads DFQATT; CDR2 reads SNEGSKA (reference sequence). The CDR3 region is CSARKGANLYNSPLHF. The CDR3, as DNA: TGCAGTGCTAGGAAGGGAGCTAATTTGTATAATTCACCCCTCCACTTT.

The chain joins TRBV27 to TRBJ1-2, with TRBD1 identical over 8 bases. Germline V gives CDR1 MNHEY, CDR2 SMNVEV (reference sequence). Trimming cost V 8 bases and J 6 bases; bases outside gene matches: 14. This CDR3 is 15 amino acids long. The DNA of the CDR3 is TGTGCCAGCTTCCCAGGGGGGCAGGGGGCCCATGGCTACACCTTC. Protein product: CASFPGGQGAHGYTF.